This T cell receptor beta chain was sequenced in a study of OX40 agonist ivuxolimab in advanced cancers. Study details: Intravenous ivuxolimab at 0.01 to 10 mg/kg was given to patients every 2 weeks.

From germline, CDR1 is SGDLS and CDR2 YYNGEE. V was shortened by 0 bases and J by 9 bases, with 16 bases between the two germline ends. The CDR3 is made up of 15 amino acids. Data came from immunoSEQ multiplex PCR; TCRdb stores just in-frame clones and leaves some out. The sample has over 70,000 clones, about 88% seen once; the top ten hold approximately 0.3%. Study-wide results and caveats: Some patients who did not respond also had low normalized T-cell clonal expansion.

On this clone: No antigen is known for it.

This material consisted of CD4+ or CD8+ T cells sorted from blood, taken in a trial of the OX40 agonist ivuxolimab. The chain uses TRBV9 and TRBJ2-1, with D perhaps TRBD1 or TRBD2 (6 bases each). The TCR was taken from an adult with an advanced solid tumor such as melanoma, head and neck, liver or kidney cancer. CDR3 coding DNA: TGTGCCAGCAGCGTAGGGGGGGCCTCGGAGGGTGAGCAGTTCTTC. Translation: CASSVGGASEGEQFF. Full variable domain (missing parts from reference TRBV9 and TRBJ2-1): DSGVTQTPKHLITATGQRVTLRCSPRSGDLSVYWYQQSLDQGLQFLIQYYNGEERAKGNILERFSAQQFPDLHSELNLSSLELGDSALYFCASSVGGASEGEQFFGPGTRLTVL.